These 26 T cell receptor beta chains came from one sample sequenced in a study of control samples from healthy donors and cancer patients. Assay: immunoSEQ multiplex PCR; the TCRdb copy retains only in-frame clones and omits some. The table has tens of thousands of clones, 91% seen once. Source material: blood. Receptors originate from a man aged 30-40 years in good health.

This sequence joins TRBV6-6 and TRBJ2-1, with D uncertain. CDR1 is MNHNY and CDR2 is SVGAGI in the germline V gene (reference sequence). This CDR3 comprises 13 residues. V lost 2 bases to trimming and J lost 0 bases, with 2 bases between them. The CDR3 DNA is TGTGCCAGCAGTTACGACTCCTACAATGAGCAGTTCTTC. As protein: CASSYDSYNEQFF.

This clone was observed a handful of times. This chain links TRBV10-1 with TRBJ2-5; D gene unclear. The germline CDR1 and CDR2 sequences are WNHNN and SYGVQD (reference sequence). Trimming removed 5 bases at V and 2 bases at J, with 9 bases between. This CDR3 has 13 amino acids. As DNA, the CDR3 is TGCGCCAGCAGTAGGACCGTTCAAGAGACCCAGTACTTC. Its protein product is CASSRTVQETQYF.

The rearrangement joins TRBV28 to TRBJ2-1; D possibly matches TRBD1 or TRBD2 (5 bases each). The CDR3 consists of 15 residues. Germline V gives CDR1 MDHEN, CDR2 SYDVKM. Trimming stripped 6 bases from V and 4 bases from J, with 16 bases between. CDR3 DNA: TGTGCCAGCAGACACTCCGGGACGGCATACAATGAGCAGTTCTTC. It encodes CASRHSGTAYNEQFF.

The rearrangement links TRBV4-3 to TRBJ1-6; 8 nucleotides agree with TRBD1. The CDR3 loop spans 19 amino acids. Germline V gene lookup returns CDR1 LGHNA and CDR2 YSLEER. Losses at the gene ends were 3 bases for V and 14 bases for J; bases not matched to a gene: 24. CDR3: CASSQDPWGLDRALGALHF. The CDR3 DNA reads as TGCGCCAGCAGCCAGGACCCGTGGGGTTTGGACAGGGCTTTGGGGGCCCTCCACTTT.

The chain couples TRBV7-9 to TRBJ1-1; D not resolved. V lost 2 bases to trimming and J lost 1 base, with 14 bases between them. Germline V gene sequence: CDR1 SEHNR, CDR2 FQNEAQ (reference sequence). This CDR3 comprises 16 residues. The DNA of the CDR3 is TGTGCCAGCAGCTTACAGCGACGGTCAGGGAACACTGAAGCTTTCTTT. It encodes CASSLQRRSGNTEAFF.

The rearrangement links TRBV9 to TRBJ1-5; no reliable D call. CDR1 SGDLS and CDR2 YYNGEE come from the germline V gene. CDR3 length: 14 residues. The V gene lost 4 bases and the J gene lost 6 bases, with 14 bases spanning the gap. In DNA form, the CDR3 reads TGTGCCAGCAGCCCCCGCGGAGCAGGTCAGCCCCAGCATTTT. This sequence encodes CASSPRGAGQPQHF.

This rearrangement joins TRBV7-9 to TRBJ1-4; D unresolved. The CDR3 contains 14 residues. V lost 6 bases, J lost 3 bases, and 11 bases lay in between. The V gene's germline CDR1 is SEHNR and CDR2 FQNEAQ (reference sequence). CDR3 sequence (DNA): TGTGCCAGCAGTTTCCCACCGGCTAATGAAAAACTGTTTTTT. It encodes CASSFPPANEKLFF. The variable domain in full, with the rest retrieved from reference TRBV7-9 and TRBJ1-4, is DTGVSQNPRHKITKRGQNVTFRCDPISEHNRLYWYRQTLGQGPEFLTYFQNEAQLEKSRLLSDRFSAERPKGSFSTLEIQRTEQGDSAMYLCASSFPPANEKLFFGSGTQLSVL.

The rearrangement uses TRBV3-1 (or the pseudogene TRBV3-2) and TRBJ2-1; D gene unclear. The CDR3 spans 15 residues. V gave up 0 bases and J gave up 7 bases, with 13 bases separating them. CDR1 and CDR2 (germline): LGHDT, YNNKEL (reference sequence). Here the CDR3 DNA reads TGTGCCAGCAGCCAAGAATTAGTCGCGGAAAATGAGCAGTTCTTC. Protein: CASSQELVAENEQFF.

The chain uses TRBV7-9 and TRBJ2-2, with 10 bases fitting TRBD2. J gave up 5 bases and V 2 bases, and 11 bases lay outside the gene matches. CDR1 and CDR2 from the germline V gene are SEHNR and FQNEAQ (reference sequence). CDR3 length: 18 residues. CDR3 DNA: TGTGCCAGCAGCTTAATCCCCGTCAGCGGGAGGGGGACCGGGGAGCTGTTTTTT. This translates into CASSLIPVSGRGTGELFF.

V usage is TRBV28 and J usage is TRBJ2-7, with 13 bases aligning to TRBD2. V lost 5 bases and J lost 3; bases outside the gene matches: 1. The CDR3 runs to 14 residues. From germline, CDR1 is MDHEN and CDR2 SYDVKM. CDR3 residues: CASSRTSGGYEQYF. The CDR3 coding sequence is TGTGCCAGCAGTCGGACTAGCGGGGGCTACGAGCAGTACTTC.

This chain uses TRBV5-1 with TRBJ2-5; 8 bases agree with TRBD1. The CDR3 has 17 residues. The trim removed 0 bases at V and 0 bases at J, leaving 7 bases unmatched. Germline-derived CDR1 and CDR2 are SGHRS and YFSETQ. CDR3 residues: CASSLAGQGGYQETQYF. CDR3 in DNA: TGCGCCAGCAGCTTGGCCGGACAGGGCGGGTACCAAGAGACCCAGTACTTC.

The rearrangement links TRBV5-1 to TRBJ2-7; D is unclear. The V end was cut by 7 bases, the J end by 0 bases, with 11 bases between. The CDR3 totals 13 residues. The germline gives CDR1 SGHRS, CDR2 YFSETQ. The DNA for the CDR3 is TGCGCCAGCGGAGACGGAACCTCCTACGAGCAGTACTTC. Its protein product is CASGDGTSYEQYF.

V is TRBV19 and J is TRBJ1-1; perhaps TRBD1 as D (5 bases). Trimming removed 5 bases at V and 3 bases at J, with 13 bases between. Germline CDR1 and CDR2: LNHDA and SQIVND (reference sequence). The CDR3 has 14 amino acids. The CDR3 DNA sequence: TGTGCCAGTAGTTTCGGGACCGCCCACACTGAAGCTTTCTTT. This translates into CASSFGTAHTEAFF.

This clone has just one count. The chain combines TRBV19 with TRBJ1-1, with TRBD1 as a possible D gene (5 bases). The CDR3 is 13 amino acids. Germline V gene data show CDR1 as LNHDA and CDR2 as SQIVND (reference sequence). Trimming left V 5 bases short and J 10 bases short, with 17 bases between. For the CDR3, the DNA is TGTGCCAGTAGTTCGACGGGAGGGGTGCGAGCTTTCTTT. This translates into CASSSTGGVRAFF.

V is TRBV25-1 and J is TRBJ2-2; D is possibly TRBD1 or TRBD2 (5 bases each). Looked up from germline, CDR1 is MGHDK and CDR2 is SYGVNS. The CDR3 is made up of 15 amino acids. V lost 3 bases and J 4 bases, leaving 12 bases between the germline ends. The CDR3 here is CASSDWGRTTGELFF. CDR3 nucleotides: TGTGCCAGCAGTGACTGGGGACGGACCACCGGGGAGCTGTTTTTT.

The chain recombines TRBV6-2 or TRBV6-3 with TRBJ1-6; tentatively, D is TRBD1 (5 bases). Germline V gives CDR1 MNHEY, CDR2 SVGEGT. The CDR3 runs to 14 residues. V was trimmed by 3 bases and J by 8 bases, leaving 11 bases between them. The DNA of the CDR3 is TGTGCCAGCAGTTATCCCGGGGGGGATTCACCCCTCCACTTT. Translation gives CASSYPGGDSPLHF.

V and J are TRBV27 and TRBJ2-3; D may match TRBD1 or TRBD2 (6 bases each). V was pared by 0 bases and J by 1 base, with 11 bases between. The germline gives CDR1 MNHEY, CDR2 SMNVEV (reference sequence). The CDR3 loop spans 16 amino acids. The CDR3 nucleotides read TGTGCCAGCAGTTTATCATTGGGGGGCCGCACAGATACGCAGTATTTT. Encoded protein: CASSLSLGGRTDTQYF.

The V call is TRBV5-1, the J call TRBJ2-1; 8 bases line up with TRBD2. V was pared by 1 base and J by 0 bases, with 6 bases of the junction left unmatched. Germline V lookup: CDR1 SGHRS, CDR2 YFSETQ. CDR3 size: 17 residues. The CDR3 here is CASSLLAGGASYNEQFF. CDR3 nucleotide sequence: TGCGCCAGCAGCTTGCTTGCGGGGGGTGCCTCCTACAATGAGCAGTTCTTC.

The V gene is TRBV20-1, the J gene TRBJ1-1; D is ambiguous. Per germline, CDR1 DFQATT and CDR2 SNEGSKA (reference sequence). V was shortened by 1 base and J by 8 bases, with 8 bases between the two germline ends. The length of the CDR3 is 11 residues. The CDR3 region is CSARVGLEAFF. The CDR3 coding sequence is TGCAGTGCTAGAGTGGGCCTAGAAGCTTTCTTT.

The chain recombines TRBV28 with TRBJ2-2; D is perhaps TRBD1 (6 bases). Germline V CDR1 and CDR2: MDHEN, SYDVKM. The germline V and J ends were trimmed by 3 bases and 5 bases, with 13 bases remaining between them. This CDR3 has 15 residues. As DNA, the CDR3 is TGTGCCAGCAGTTTGGACAGCCCGGGGACCGGGGAGCTGTTTTTT. Amino acids: CASSLDSPGTGELFF. Based on the CDR3 plus reference TRBV28 and TRBJ2-2, the full variable domain is DVKVTQSSRYLVKRTGEKVFLECVQDMDHENMFWYRQDPGLGLRLIYFSYDVKMKEKGDIPEGYSVSREKKERFSLILESASTNQTSMYLCASSLDSPGTGELFFGEGSRLTVL.

The chain's CDR3 is CASSLVAGNTEAFF. The CDR3 coding sequence is TGCGCCAGCAGCTTGGTAGCAGGTAACACTGAAGCTTTCTTT. This chain joins TRBV5-1 and TRBJ1-1; D unresolved. With 0 bases removed from V and 2 bases from J, the gap between germline ends came to 8 bases. The germline V gene encodes CDR1 SGHRS and CDR2 YFSETQ. The length of the CDR3 is 14 residues.

The chain joins TRBV7-9 to TRBJ2-5, with D possibly matching TRBD1 (6 bases). CDR3 length: 15 amino acids. From germline, CDR1 is SEHNR and CDR2 FQNEAQ (reference sequence). The germline V and J ends were trimmed by 8 bases and 0 bases, with 16 bases remaining between them. The CDR3 DNA follows: TGTGCCAGCCGCAGCCCTCAGGGGTACCAAGAGACCCAGTACTTC. Its protein is CASRSPQGYQETQYF.

V usage is TRBV25-1 and J usage is TRBJ2-1; no clear D. The ends were cut back, 4 bases at V and 5 bases at J, with 3 bases in the middle. This CDR3 has 11 residues. The germline V gene encodes CDR1 MGHDK and CDR2 SYGVNS. The CDR3 DNA reads TGTGCCAGCAGTGTAAACAATGAGCAGTTCTTC. It yields the protein CASSVNNEQFF. Combining the CDR3 with reference TRBV25-1 and TRBJ2-1 gives the whole variable domain EADIYQTPRYLVIGTGKKITLECSQTMGHDKMYWYQQDPGMELHLIHYSYGVNSTEKGDLSSESTVSRIRTEHFPLTLESARPSHTSQYLCASSVNNEQFFGPGTRLTVL.

The chain has TRBV7-9 and TRBJ1-2, with D unclear. Trimming stripped 1 base from V and 8 bases from J, with 11 bases between. The CDR3 spans 13 residues. Looked up from germline, CDR1 is SEHNR and CDR2 is FQNEAQ (reference sequence). CDR3 protein: CASSLGSLPGYTF. CDR3 in DNA: TGTGCCAGCAGCTTAGGTTCGCTTCCCGGCTACACCTTC.

The chain has TRBV5-1 and TRBJ2-2; D remains unclear. There are 14 residues in the CDR3. Germline assignment: CDR1 SGHRS and CDR2 YFSETQ. The V gene lost 8 bases and the J gene lost 0 bases, with 11 bases spanning the gap. CDR3 sequence: CASRVDPNTGELFF. The CDR3, as DNA: TGCGCCAGTAGAGTTGACCCGAACACCGGGGAGCTGTTTTTT.

This sequence joins TRBV2 and TRBJ1-5, with D hard to call. This CDR3 is 13 amino acids long. Looked up from germline, CDR1 is SNHLY and CDR2 is FYNNEI. Trimming left V 4 bases short and J 4 bases short, with 8 bases between. CDR3 in amino acids: CASSVMGNQPQHF. CDR3 bases: TGTGCCAGCAGTGTGATGGGTAATCAGCCCCAGCATTTT. The variable domain in full, with the rest retrieved from reference TRBV2 and TRBJ1-5, is EPEVTQTPSHQVTQMGQEVILRCVPISNHLYFYWYRQILGQKVEFLVSFYNNEISEKSEIFDDQFSVERPDGSNFTLKIRSTKLEDSAMYFCASSVMGNQPQHFGDGTRLSIL.